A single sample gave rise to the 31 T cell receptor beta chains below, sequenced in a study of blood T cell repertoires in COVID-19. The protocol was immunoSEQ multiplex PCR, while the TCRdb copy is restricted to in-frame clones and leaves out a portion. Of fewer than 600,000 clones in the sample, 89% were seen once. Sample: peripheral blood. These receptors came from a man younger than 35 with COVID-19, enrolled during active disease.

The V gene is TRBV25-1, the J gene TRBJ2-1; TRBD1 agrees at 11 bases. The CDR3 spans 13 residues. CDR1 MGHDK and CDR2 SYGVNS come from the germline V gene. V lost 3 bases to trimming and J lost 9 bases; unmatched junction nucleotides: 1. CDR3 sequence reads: CASSEGQGVEQFF. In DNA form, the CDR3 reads TGTGCCAGCAGTGAGGGACAGGGGGTTGAGCAGTTCTTC.

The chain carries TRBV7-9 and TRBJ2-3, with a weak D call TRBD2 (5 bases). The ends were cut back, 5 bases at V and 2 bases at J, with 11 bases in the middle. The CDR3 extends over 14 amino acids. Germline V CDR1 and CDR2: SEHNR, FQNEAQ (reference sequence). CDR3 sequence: CASSPRADTDTQYF. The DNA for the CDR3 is TGTGCCAGCAGCCCGCGGGCGGACACAGATACGCAGTATTTT. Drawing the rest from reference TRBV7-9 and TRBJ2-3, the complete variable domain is DTGVSQNPRHKITKRGQNVTFRCDPISEHNRLYWYRQTLGQGPEFLTYFQNEAQLEKSRLLSDRFSAERPKGSFSTLEIQRTEQGDSAMYLCASSPRADTDTQYFGPGTRLTVL.

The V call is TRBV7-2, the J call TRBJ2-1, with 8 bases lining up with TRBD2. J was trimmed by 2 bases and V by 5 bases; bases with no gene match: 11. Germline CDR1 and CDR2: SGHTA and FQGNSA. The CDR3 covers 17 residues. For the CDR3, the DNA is TGTGCCAGCAGCGAGCCCCCCTGGCGGGGGGCCTACAATGAGCAGTTCTTC. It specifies CASSEPPWRGAYNEQFF. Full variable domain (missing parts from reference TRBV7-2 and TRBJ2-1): GAGVSQSPSNKVTEKGKDVELRCDPISGHTALYWYRQSLGQGLEFLIYFQGNSAPDKSGLPSDRFSAERTGGSVSTLTIQRTQQEDSAVYLCASSEPPWRGAYNEQFFGPGTRLTVL.

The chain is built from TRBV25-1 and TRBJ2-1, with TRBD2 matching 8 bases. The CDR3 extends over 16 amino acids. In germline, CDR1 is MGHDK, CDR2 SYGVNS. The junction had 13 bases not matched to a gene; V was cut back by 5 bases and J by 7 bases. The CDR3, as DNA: TGTGCCAGCAGTCCTTTAACTAGCGGCCCTGGGAATGAGCAGTTCTTC. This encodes CASSPLTSGPGNEQFF.

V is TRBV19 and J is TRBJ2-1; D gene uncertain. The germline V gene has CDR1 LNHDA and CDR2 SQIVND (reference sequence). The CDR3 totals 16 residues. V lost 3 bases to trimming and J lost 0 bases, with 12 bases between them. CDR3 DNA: TGTGCCAGTAGTATCGTGGCGGAGAGCTCCTACAATGAGCAGTTCTTC. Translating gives CASSIVAESSYNEQFF.

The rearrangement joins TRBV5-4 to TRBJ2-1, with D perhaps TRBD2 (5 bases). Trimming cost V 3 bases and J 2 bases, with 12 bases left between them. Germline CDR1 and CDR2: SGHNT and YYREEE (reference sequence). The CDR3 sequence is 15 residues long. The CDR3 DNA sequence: TGTGCCAGCAGCTCCTCGGGGTCCACCTACAATGAGCAGTTCTTC. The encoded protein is CASSSSGSTYNEQFF. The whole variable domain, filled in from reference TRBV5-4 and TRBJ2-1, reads ETGVTQSPTHLIKTRGQQVTLRCSSQSGHNTVSWYQQALGQGPQFIFQYYREEENGRGNFPPRFSGLQFPNYSSELNVNALELDDSALYLCASSSSGSTYNEQFFGPGTRLTVL.

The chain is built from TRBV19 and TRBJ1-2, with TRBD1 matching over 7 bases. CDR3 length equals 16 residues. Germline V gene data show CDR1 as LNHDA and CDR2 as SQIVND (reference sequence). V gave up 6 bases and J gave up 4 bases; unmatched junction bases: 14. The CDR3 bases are TGTGCCAGTAGCGGAACGGGACAGCTGGGTTTCTATGGCTACACCTTC. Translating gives CASSGTGQLGFYGYTF.

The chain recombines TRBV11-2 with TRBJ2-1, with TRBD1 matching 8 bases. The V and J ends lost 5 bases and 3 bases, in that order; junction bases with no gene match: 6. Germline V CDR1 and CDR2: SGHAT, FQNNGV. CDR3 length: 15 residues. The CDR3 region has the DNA TGTGCCAGCAGCATGCGGACAGGGAACTACAATGAGCAGTTCTTC. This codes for CASSMRTGNYNEQFF. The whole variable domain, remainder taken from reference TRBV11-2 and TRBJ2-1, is EAGVAQSPRYKIIEKRQSVAFWCNPISGHATLYWYQQILGQGPKLLIQFQNNGVVDDSQLPKDRFSAERLKGVDSTLKIQPAKLEDSAVYLCASSMRTGNYNEQFFGPGTRLTVL.

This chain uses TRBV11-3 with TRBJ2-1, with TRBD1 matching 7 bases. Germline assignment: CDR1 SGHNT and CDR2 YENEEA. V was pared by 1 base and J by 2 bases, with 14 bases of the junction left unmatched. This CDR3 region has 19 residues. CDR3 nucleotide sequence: TGTGCCAGCAGCTTAGCTTCCTCACAGGGGAGAAGGACCTACAATGAGCAGTTCTTC. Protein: CASSLASSQGRRTYNEQFF.

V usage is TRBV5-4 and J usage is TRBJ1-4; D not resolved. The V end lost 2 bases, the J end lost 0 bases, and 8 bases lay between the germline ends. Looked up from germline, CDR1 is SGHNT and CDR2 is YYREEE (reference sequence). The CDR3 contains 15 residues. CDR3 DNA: TGTGCCAGCAGCTTAGGAGGATCAACTAATGAAAAACTGTTTTTT. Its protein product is CASSLGGSTNEKLFF.

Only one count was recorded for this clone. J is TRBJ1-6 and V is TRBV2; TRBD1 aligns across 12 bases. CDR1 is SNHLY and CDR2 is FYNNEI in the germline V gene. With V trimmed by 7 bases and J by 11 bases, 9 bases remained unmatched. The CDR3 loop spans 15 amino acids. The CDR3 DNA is TGTGCCAGCAAGGGACAGGGGGCCTTCCTGCCACCCCTCCACTTT. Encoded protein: CASKGQGAFLPPLHF.

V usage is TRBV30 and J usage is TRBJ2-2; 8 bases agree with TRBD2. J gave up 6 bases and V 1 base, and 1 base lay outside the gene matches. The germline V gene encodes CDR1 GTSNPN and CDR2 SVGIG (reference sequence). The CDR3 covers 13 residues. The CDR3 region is CAWSGTSSGELFF. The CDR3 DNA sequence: TGTGCCTGGAGTGGGACTAGCTCCGGGGAGCTGTTTTTT.

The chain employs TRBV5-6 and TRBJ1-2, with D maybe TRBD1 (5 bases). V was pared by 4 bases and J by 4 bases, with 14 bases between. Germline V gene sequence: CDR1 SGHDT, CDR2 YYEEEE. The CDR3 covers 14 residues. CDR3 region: CASSPRTPTYGYTF. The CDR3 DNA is TGTGCCAGCAGCCCAAGGACACCTACCTATGGCTACACCTTC. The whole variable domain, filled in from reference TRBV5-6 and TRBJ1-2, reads DAGVTQSPTHLIKTRGQQVTLRCSPKSGHDTVSWYQQALGQGPQFIFQYYEEEERQRGNFPDRFSGHQFPNYSSELNVNALLLGDSALYLCASSPRTPTYGYTFGSGTRLTVV.

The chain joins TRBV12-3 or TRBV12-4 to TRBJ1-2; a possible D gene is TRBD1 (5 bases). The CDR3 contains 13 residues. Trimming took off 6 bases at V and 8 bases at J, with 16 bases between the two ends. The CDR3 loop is CASRVGQQAGYTF. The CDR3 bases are TGTGCCAGCAGGGTGGGGCAGCAAGCGGGCTACACCTTC.

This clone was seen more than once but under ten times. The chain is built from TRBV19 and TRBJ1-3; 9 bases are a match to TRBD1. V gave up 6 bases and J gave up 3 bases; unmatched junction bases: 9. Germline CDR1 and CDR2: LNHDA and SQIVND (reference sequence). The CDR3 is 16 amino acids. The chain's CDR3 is CASRGTGGSNGNTIYF. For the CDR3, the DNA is TGTGCCAGTAGGGGAACAGGGGGCTCCAATGGAAACACCATATATTTT.

CDR3 residues: CASSLDSANEKLFF. DNA of the CDR3: TGTGCCAGCAGCCTAGACAGCGCTAATGAAAAACTGTTTTTT. The rearrangement joins TRBV5-5 to TRBJ1-4, with a weak D call TRBD1 (5 bases). This CDR3 region has 14 residues. The germline CDR1 and CDR2 sequences are SGHKS and YYEKEE (reference sequence). V was trimmed by 4 bases and J by 3 bases, leaving 10 bases between them. The variable domain in full, completed from reference TRBV5-5 and TRBJ1-4, reads DAGVTQSPTHLIKTRGQQVTLRCSPISGHKSVSWYQQVLGQGPQFIFQYYEKEERGRGNFPDRFSARQFPNYSSELNVNALLLGDSALYLCASSLDSANEKLFFGSGTQLSVL.

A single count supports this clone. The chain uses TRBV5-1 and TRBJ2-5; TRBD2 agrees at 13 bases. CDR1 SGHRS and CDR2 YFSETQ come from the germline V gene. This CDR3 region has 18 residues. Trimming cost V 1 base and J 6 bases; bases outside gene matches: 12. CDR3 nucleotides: TGCGCCAGCAGCTTGTATGAAACTAGCGGGGGGGCTTGGAAGACCCAGTACTTC. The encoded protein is CASSLYETSGGAWKTQYF.

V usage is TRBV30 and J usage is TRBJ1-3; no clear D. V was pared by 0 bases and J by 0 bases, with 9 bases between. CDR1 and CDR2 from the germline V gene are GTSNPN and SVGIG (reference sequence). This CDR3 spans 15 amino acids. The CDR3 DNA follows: TGTGCCTGGAGTGTAGGAGCTTCCTCTGGAAACACCATATATTTT. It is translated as CAWSVGASSGNTIYF. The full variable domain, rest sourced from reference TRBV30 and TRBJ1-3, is SQTIHQWPATLVQPVGSPLSLECTVEGTSNPNLYWYRQAAGRGLQLLFYSVGIGQISSEVPQNLSASRPQDRQFILSSKKLLLSDSGFYLCAWSVGASSGNTIYFGEGSWLTVV.

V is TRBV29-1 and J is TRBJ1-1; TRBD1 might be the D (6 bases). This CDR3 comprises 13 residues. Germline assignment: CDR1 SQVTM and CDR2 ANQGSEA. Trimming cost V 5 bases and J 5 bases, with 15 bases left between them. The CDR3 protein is CSVPTGMGTEAFF. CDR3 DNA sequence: TGCAGCGTTCCTACAGGGATGGGGACTGAAGCTTTCTTT.

The CDR3 nucleotides are TGCGCCAGCAGCGCAGGGACAGGGGGCGCGTCCTACGAGCAGTACTTC. Translated: CASSAGTGGASYEQYF. The chain couples TRBV5-1 to TRBJ2-7, with 12 nucleotides matching TRBD1. Germline V gene lookup returns CDR1 SGHRS and CDR2 YFSETQ. Trimming removed 4 bases from V and 1 base from J; junction bases left unmatched: 6. CDR3 length equals 16 residues. The whole variable domain, filled in from reference TRBV5-1 and TRBJ2-7, reads KAGVTQTPRYLIKTRGQQVTLSCSPISGHRSVSWYQQTPGQGLQFLFEYFSETQRNKGNFPGRFSGRQFSNSRSEMNVSTLELGDSALYLCASSAGTGGASYEQYFGPGTRLTVT.

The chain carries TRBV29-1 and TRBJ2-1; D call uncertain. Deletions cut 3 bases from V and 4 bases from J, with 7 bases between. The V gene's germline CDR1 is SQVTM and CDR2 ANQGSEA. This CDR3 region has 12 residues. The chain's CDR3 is CSVDAEYNEQFF. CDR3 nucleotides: TGCAGCGTTGACGCGGAGTACAATGAGCAGTTCTTC.

CDR3 region: CASSYGLAGSTGELFF. In DNA form, the CDR3 reads TGTGCCAGCAGTTACGGACTAGCGGGGAGCACCGGGGAGCTGTTTTTT. J is TRBJ2-2 and V is TRBV6-5; 12 bases line up with TRBD2. The V gene end was trimmed by 2 bases and the J gene end by 4 bases; junction bases not matched to a gene: 2. The V gene's germline CDR1 is MNHEY and CDR2 SVGAGI. This CDR3 contains 16 residues.

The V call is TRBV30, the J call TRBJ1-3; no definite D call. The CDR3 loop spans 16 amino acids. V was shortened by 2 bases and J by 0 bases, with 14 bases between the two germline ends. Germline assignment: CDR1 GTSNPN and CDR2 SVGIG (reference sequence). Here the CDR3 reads CAWSSGGEISGNTIYF. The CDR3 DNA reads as TGTGCCTGGAGTTCCGGCGGGGAAATCTCTGGAAACACCATATATTTT.

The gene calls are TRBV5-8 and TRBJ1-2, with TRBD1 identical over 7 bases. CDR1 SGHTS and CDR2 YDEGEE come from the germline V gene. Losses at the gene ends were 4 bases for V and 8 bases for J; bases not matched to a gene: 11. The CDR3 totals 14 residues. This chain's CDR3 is CASSILRGLGGYTF. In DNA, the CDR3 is TGTGCCAGCAGCATCCTAAGGGGGCTGGGAGGCTACACCTTC.

In nucleotides, the CDR3 is TGTGCCAGCAGTTTCCACGAGGAGCAGTACTTC. The encoded protein is CASSFHEEQYF. The J gene is TRBJ2-7, the V gene TRBV12-3 or TRBV12-4; no firm D call. The V end lost 3 bases, the J end lost 7 bases, and 7 bases lay between the germline ends. The CDR3 spans 11 residues.

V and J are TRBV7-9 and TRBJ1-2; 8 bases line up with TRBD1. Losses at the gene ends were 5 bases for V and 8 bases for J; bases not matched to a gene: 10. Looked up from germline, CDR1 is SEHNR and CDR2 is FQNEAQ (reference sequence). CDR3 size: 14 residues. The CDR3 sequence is CASSRPGQAGGYTF. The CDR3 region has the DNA TGTGCCAGCAGCCGACCGGGACAGGCTGGAGGCTACACCTTC. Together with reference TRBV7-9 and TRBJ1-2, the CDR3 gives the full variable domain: DTGVSQNPRHKITKRGQNVTFRCDPISEHNRLYWYRQTLGQGPEFLTYFQNEAQLEKSRLLSDRFSAERPKGSFSTLEIQRTEQGDSAMYLCASSRPGQAGGYTFGSGTRLTVV.

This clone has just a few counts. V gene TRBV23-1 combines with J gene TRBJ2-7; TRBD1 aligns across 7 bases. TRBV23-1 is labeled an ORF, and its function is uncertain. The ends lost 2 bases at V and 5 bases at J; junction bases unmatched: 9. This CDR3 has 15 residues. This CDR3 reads CASSQLRGKFDEQYF. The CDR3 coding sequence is TGCGCCAGCAGTCAACTCAGGGGGAAGTTCGACGAGCAGTACTTC.

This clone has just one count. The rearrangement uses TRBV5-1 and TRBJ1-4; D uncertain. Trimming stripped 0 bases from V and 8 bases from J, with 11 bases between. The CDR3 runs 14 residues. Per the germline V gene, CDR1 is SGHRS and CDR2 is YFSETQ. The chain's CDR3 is CASSLGMRGEKLFF. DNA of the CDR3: TGCGCCAGCAGCTTGGGGATGCGGGGAGAAAAACTGTTTTTT.

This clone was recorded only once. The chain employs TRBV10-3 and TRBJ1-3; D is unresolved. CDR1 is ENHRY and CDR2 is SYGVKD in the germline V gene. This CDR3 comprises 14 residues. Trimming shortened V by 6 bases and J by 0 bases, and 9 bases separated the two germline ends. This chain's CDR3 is CAIRRADSGNTIYF. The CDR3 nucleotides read TGTGCCATCAGGAGGGCTGACTCTGGAAACACCATATATTTT.

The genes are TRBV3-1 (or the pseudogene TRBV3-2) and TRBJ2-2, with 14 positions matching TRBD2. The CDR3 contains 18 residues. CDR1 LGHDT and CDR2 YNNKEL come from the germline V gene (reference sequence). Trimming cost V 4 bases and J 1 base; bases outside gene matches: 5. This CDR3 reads CASSRGLAGAQNTGELFF. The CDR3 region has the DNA TGTGCCAGCAGCCGGGGACTAGCGGGAGCGCAGAACACCGGGGAGCTGTTTTTT.

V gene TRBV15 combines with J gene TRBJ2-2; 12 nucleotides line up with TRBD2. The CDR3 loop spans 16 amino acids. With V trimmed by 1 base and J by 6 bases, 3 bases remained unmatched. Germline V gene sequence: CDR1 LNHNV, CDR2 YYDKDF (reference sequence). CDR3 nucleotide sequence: TGTGCCACCAGCAGAGGGCTAGCGGGAGGGTCCGGGGAGCTGTTTTTT. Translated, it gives CATSRGLAGGSGELFF.